The 12 T cell receptor beta chains below all came from one sample that was sequenced in a study of CD8 T cells in ankylosing spondylitis. TCRdb re-called the 5' RACE reads with MiXCR, one entry per CDR3 protein. The sample yields approximately 150,000 distinct CDR3 sequences, around a tenth seen once. Sequencing was done on a sample of blood, either unsorted or a sorted T cell fraction (not recorded which). Receptor source: a female donor with ankylosing spondylitis or in good health (not recorded which).

This clonotype was recorded a few times. At one of its ends the junction is not consistent with the germline gene, which may arise from a read error. The chain combines TRBV6-6 with TRBJ1-2; 7 positions match TRBD1. Germline CDR1 is MNHNY and CDR2 is SVGAGI (reference sequence). The CDR3 loop spans 13 amino acids. The CDR3 region has the DNA TGTGCCAGCAATTACGGGCAGGGGGGCGGCTACACCTTC. Its protein is CASNYGQGGGYTF.

This clonotype was counted a few times. V is TRBV7-9 and J is TRBJ2-3; D possibly corresponds to TRBD2 (5 bases). The CDR3 consists of 15 residues. The germline V gene has CDR1 SEHNR and CDR2 FQNEAQ (reference sequence). Trimming pared 1 base from V and 1 base from J, leaving 9 bases between. CDR3 loop: CASSLGGLGTDTQYF. CDR3 DNA: TGTGCCAGCAGCTTAGGTGGACTGGGCACAGATACGCAGTATTTT.

This clonotype is labeled large. This chain joins TRBV20-1 and TRBJ2-1; TRBD1 matches 7 bases. CDR1 is DFQATT and CDR2 is SNEGSKA in the germline V gene (reference sequence). V was pared by 6 bases and J by 9 bases, with 14 bases of the junction left unmatched. The CDR3 has 14 amino acids. CDR3 bases: TGCAGTGCCGAAGAAGGGGGCGCATATAGTGAGCAGTTCTTC. Translating it yields CSAEEGGAYSEQFF.

This clonotype was recorded many times. The chain carries TRBV12-3 or TRBV12-4 and TRBJ2-2, with D tentatively TRBD2 (6 bases). The CDR3 is 11 amino acids. Trimming removed 8 bases at V and 6 bases at J, with 7 bases between. The CDR3: CASGGAGELFF. For the CDR3, the DNA is TGTGCCAGCGGCGGGGCCGGGGAGCTGTTTTTT.

This clonotype came up a few times. Here the CDR3 DNA reads TGTGCCAGCAGCTCACTCGGGGACGGGGACGAAAAACTGTTTTTT. As protein: CASSSLGDGDEKLFF. V usage is TRBV11-1 and J usage is TRBJ1-4; tentatively, D is TRBD1 (5 bases). V gave up 4 bases and J gave up 8 bases, with 17 bases separating them. The germline V gene has CDR1 SGHAT and CDR2 FQDESV (reference sequence). The CDR3 runs 15 residues.

This clonotype occurred a few times. The chain employs TRBV6-2 or TRBV6-3 and TRBJ1-1; 7 nucleotides agree with TRBD1. The CDR3 has 16 amino acids. J gave up 0 bases and V 6 bases, and 10 bases lay outside the gene matches. From germline, CDR1 is MNHEY and CDR2 SVGEGT. CDR3: CASSPGTAFLNTEAFF. CDR3 nucleotides: TGTGCCAGCAGCCCCGGGACAGCTTTTTTGAACACTGAAGCTTTCTTT.

In this sample, this clonotype turned up a few times. The chain combines TRBV28 with TRBJ2-3; either TRBD1 or TRBD2 may supply D (5 bases each). V lost 8 bases and J 0 bases, leaving 9 bases between the germline ends. The CDR3 loop spans 13 amino acids. Germline V gene lookup returns CDR1 MDHEN and CDR2 SYDVKM. This CDR3 is CASRDRSTDTQYF. In DNA, the CDR3 is TGTGCCAGCCGGGACCGAAGCACAGATACGCAGTATTTT. The variable domain in full, completed from reference TRBV28 and TRBJ2-3, reads DVKVTQSSRYLVKRTGEKVFLECVQDMDHENMFWYRQDPGLGLRLIYFSYDVKMKEKGDIPEGYSVSREKKERFSLILESASTNQTSMYLCASRDRSTDTQYFGPGTRLTVL.

The chain employs TRBV3-1 and TRBJ2-6, with 7 bases lining up with TRBD1. V trimming: 4 bases; J trimming: 1 base; junction bases outside the gene matches: 16. Germline values: CDR1 LGHDT, CDR2 YNNKEL (reference sequence). CDR3 length: 20 residues. The DNA for the CDR3 is TGTGCCAGCAGCCCCAGAAGATGGGACAGAGCGTCGTCTGGGGCCAACGTCCTGACTTTC. Translation gives CASSPRRWDRASSGANVLTF.

At least ten counts were recorded for this clonotype. The chain has TRBV27 and TRBJ2-1; the match to TRBD2 covers 9 bases. CDR1 and CDR2 (germline): MNHEY, SMNVEV (reference sequence). The CDR3 loop spans 14 amino acids. V lost 5 bases and J lost 13; bases outside the gene matches: 12. CDR3 residues: CASSNSGSARAQFF. The CDR3 DNA is TGTGCCAGCAGTAATAGCGGGAGCGCTCGAGCACAGTTCTTC.

This clonotype was observed a handful of times. The rearrangement links TRBV7-2 to TRBJ2-7, with 11 bases aligning to TRBD2. After removal of 0 bases from V and 3 bases from J, the junction contained 1 base not matched to a gene. This CDR3 contains 15 residues. Germline CDR1 reads SGHTA; CDR2 reads FQGNSA. CDR3 nucleotides: TGTGCCAGCAGCTTAGCGGGGACTAGCGGCTACGAGCAGTACTTC. Its protein product is CASSLAGTSGYEQYF. The full variable domain, completed using reference TRBV7-2 and TRBJ2-7, is GAGVSQSPSNKVTEKGKDVELRCDPISGHTALYWYRQSLGQGLEFLIYFQGNSAPDKSGLPSDRFSAERTGGSVSTLTIQRTQQEDSAVYLCASSLAGTSGYEQYFGPGTRLTVT.

The gene calls are TRBV12-3 or TRBV12-4 and TRBJ2-7; 9 bases line up with TRBD1. V was pared by 3 bases and J by 11 bases, with 5 bases of the junction left unmatched. The CDR3 sequence is 12 residues long. The CDR3 nucleotides read TGTGCCAGCAGTTTGGGACAGGGCTTGGAGTACTTC. This gives the protein CASSLGQGLEYF.

This clonotype appeared many times. This chain uses TRBV5-1 with TRBJ1-5; D gene unclear. The CDR3 is 15 amino acids. Germline assignment: CDR1 SGHRS and CDR2 YFSETQ. Trimming removed 0 bases at V and 1 base at J, with 8 bases between. CDR3: CASSLDVVSNQPQHF. The CDR3 coding sequence is TGCGCCAGCAGCTTGGACGTGGTGAGCAATCAGCCCCAGCATTTT.